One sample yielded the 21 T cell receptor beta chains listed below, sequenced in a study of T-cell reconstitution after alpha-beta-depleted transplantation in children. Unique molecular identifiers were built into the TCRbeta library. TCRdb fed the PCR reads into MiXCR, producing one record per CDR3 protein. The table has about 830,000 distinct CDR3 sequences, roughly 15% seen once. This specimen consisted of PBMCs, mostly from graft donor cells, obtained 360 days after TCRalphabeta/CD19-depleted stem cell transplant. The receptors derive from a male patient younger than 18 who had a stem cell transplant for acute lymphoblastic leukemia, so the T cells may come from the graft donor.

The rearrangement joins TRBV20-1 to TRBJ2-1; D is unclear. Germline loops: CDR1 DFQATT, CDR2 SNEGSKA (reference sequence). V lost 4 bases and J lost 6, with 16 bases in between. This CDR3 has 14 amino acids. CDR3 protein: CSATHGRRANEQFF. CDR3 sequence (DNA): TGCAGTGCTACCCACGGGCGTCGGGCCAATGAGCAGTTCTTC.

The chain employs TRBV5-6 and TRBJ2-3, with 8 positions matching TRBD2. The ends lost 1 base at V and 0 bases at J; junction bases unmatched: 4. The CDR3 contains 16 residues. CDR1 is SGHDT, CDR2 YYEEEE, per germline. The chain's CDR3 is CASSLSRGGSTDTQYF. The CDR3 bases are TGTGCCAGCAGCTTGAGTCGCGGGGGGAGCACAGATACGCAGTATTTT.

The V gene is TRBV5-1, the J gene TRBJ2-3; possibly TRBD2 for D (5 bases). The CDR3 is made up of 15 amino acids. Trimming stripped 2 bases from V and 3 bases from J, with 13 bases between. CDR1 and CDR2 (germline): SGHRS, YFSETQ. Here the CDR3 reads CASSFRVLETDTQYF. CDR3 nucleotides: TGCGCCAGCAGCTTTCGGGTACTAGAGACAGATACGCAGTATTTT.

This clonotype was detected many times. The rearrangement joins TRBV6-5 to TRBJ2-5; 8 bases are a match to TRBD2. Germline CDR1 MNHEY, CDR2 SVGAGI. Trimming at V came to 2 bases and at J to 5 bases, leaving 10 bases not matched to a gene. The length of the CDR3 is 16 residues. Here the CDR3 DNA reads TGTGCCAGCAGTTACCGGTCGGGAGGGCTAGCGGAGACCCAGTACTTC. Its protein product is CASSYRSGGLAETQYF.

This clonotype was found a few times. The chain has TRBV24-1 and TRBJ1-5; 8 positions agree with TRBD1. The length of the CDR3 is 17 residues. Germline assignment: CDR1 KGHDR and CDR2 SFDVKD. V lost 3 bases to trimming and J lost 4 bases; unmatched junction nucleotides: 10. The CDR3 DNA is TGTGCCACCAGTGATCCGATTATGGGACAGGCAAATCAGCCCCAGCATTTT. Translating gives CATSDPIMGQANQPQHF.

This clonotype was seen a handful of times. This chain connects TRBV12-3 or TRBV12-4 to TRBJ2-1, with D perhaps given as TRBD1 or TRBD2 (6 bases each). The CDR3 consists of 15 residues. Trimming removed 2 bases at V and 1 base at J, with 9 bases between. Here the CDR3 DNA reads TGTGCCAGCAGTTTAACAGGGAGGTCCTACAATGAGCAGTTCTTC. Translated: CASSLTGRSYNEQFF.

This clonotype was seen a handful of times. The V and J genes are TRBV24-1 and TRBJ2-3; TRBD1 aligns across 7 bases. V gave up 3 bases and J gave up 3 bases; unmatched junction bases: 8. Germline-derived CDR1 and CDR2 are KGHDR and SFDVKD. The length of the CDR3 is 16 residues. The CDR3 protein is CATSDRGQSGTDTQYF. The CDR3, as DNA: TGTGCCACCAGTGATAGGGGACAGAGTGGTACAGATACGCAGTATTTT.

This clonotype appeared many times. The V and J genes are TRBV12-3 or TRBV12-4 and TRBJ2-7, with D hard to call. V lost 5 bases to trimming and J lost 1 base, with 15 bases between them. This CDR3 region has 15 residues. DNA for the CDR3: TGTGCCAGCAGTCAGCCAGAAGGGTCATCCTACGAGCAGTACTTC. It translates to CASSQPEGSSYEQYF.

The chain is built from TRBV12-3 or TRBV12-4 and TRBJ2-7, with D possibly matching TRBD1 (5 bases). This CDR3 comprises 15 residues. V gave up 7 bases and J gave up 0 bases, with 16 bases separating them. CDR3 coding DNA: TGTGCCAGCACCCCCCAGCTGGGGCGCTCCTACGAGCAGTACTTC. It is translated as CASTPQLGRSYEQYF.

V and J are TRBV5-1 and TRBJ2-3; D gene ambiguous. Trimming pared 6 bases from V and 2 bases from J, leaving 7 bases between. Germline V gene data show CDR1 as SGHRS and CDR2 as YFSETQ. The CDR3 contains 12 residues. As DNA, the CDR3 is TGCGCCAGCAAAGAAGTCACAGATACGCAGTATTTT. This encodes CASKEVTDTQYF.

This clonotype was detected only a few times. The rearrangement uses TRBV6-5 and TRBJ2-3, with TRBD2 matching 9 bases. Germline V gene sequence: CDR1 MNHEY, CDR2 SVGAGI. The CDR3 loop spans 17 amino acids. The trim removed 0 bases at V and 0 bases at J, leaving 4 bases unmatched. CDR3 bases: TGTGCCAGCAGTTACTCGAGGACTAGCGCTAGCACAGATACGCAGTATTTT. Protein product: CASSYSRTSASTDTQYF.

In DNA form, the CDR3 reads TGTGCCAGCAGCTGGGGACTTACTTACACAGATACGCAGTATTTT. Amino acids: CASSWGLTYTDTQYF. V usage is TRBV7-3 and J usage is TRBJ2-3; tentatively, D is TRBD2 (6 bases). CDR3 size: 15 residues. The germline V gene encodes CDR1 SGHTA and CDR2 FQGTGA. V was clipped by 4 bases and J by 2 bases, with 13 bases between them.

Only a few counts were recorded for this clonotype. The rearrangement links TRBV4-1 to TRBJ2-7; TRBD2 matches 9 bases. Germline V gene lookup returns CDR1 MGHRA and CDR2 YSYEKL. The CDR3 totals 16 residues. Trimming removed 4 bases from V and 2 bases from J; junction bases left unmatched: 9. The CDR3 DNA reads TGCGCCAGCAGCCTCGTGGCTAGCGGGGCAACCTACGAGCAGTACTTC. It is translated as CASSLVASGATYEQYF.

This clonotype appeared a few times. CDR3 loop: CASSLAGTSGSHEQYF. The CDR3 nucleotides read TGTGCCAGCAGCTTAGCCGGGACTAGCGGGAGTCACGAGCAGTACTTC. The chain carries TRBV7-2 and TRBJ2-7; 14 bases match TRBD2. Germline V gives CDR1 SGHTA, CDR2 FQGNSA. The CDR3 consists of 16 residues. The V segment lost 0 bases and the J segment 5 bases; nucleotides outside the gene matches: 3.

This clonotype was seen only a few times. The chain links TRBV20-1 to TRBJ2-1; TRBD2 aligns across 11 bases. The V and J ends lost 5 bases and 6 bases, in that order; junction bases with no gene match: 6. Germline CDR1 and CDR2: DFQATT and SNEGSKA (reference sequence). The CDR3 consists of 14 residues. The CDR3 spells CSAVSGRAGNEQFF. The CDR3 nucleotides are TGCAGTGCTGTTAGCGGGAGGGCCGGCAATGAGCAGTTCTTC.

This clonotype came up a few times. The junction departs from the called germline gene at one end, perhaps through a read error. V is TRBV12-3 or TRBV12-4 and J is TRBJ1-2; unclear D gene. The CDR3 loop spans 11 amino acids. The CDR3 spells CASSLGPYSRF. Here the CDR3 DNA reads TGTGCCAGCAGTTTAGGACCCTACAGTCGCTTC.

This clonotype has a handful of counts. CDR3 in DNA: TGTGCCAGCAGCGTTGGGGTAGCCAAAAACATTCAGTACTTC. It specifies CASSVGVAKNIQYF. V usage is TRBV9 and J usage is TRBJ2-4; unclear D gene. Germline V gives CDR1 SGDLS, CDR2 YYNGEE. This CDR3 region has 14 residues. Trimming took off 2 bases at V and 0 bases at J, with 6 bases between the two ends.

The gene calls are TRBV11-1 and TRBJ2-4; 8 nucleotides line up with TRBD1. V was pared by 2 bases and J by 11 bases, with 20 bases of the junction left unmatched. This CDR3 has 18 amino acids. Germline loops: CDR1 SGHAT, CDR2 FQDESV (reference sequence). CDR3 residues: CASSLIRGTGQAVLVQYF. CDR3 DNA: TGTGCCAGCAGCTTAATAAGAGGAACGGGACAGGCTGTGTTGGTTCAGTACTTC.

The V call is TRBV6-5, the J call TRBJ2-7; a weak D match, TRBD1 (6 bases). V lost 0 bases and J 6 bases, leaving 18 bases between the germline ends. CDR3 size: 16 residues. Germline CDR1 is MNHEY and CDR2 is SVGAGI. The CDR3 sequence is CASSYSFVGANFEQYF. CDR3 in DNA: TGTGCCAGCAGTTACTCGTTTGTGGGGGCAAACTTCGAGCAGTACTTC.

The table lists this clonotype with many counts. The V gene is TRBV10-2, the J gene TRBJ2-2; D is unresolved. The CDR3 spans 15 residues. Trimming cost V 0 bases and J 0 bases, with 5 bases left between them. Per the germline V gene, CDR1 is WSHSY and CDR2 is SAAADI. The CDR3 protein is CASSESWANTGELFF. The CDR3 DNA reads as TGCGCCAGCAGTGAGTCGTGGGCGAACACCGGGGAGCTGTTTTTT.

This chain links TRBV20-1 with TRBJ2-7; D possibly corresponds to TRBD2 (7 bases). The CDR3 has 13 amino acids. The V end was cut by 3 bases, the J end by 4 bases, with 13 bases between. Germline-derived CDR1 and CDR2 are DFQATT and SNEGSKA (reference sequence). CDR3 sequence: CSASGLGGYEQYF. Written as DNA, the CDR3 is TGCAGTGCTAGTGGACTAGGGGGATACGAGCAGTACTTC.